This TCR beta chain was documented in a study of T cells in Graves' hyperthyroidism and ophthalmopathy. For the study at large: It was at initial diagnosis, before any treatment, that peripheral blood was collected.

Patients aged 18 to 65 had newly diagnosed hyperthyroidism of under 2 months' duration. Diagnoses used clinical symptoms, serum thyroxine and TRAb, thyroid ultrasound and orbital computed tomography. V shed 4 bases, J shed 5 bases, and the junction held 6 bases outside the gene matches. Germline V gives CDR1 SGHRS, CDR2 YFSETQ. CDR3 length equals 16 residues. Amplification of TCR beta CDR3 regions was performed using RNA transcripts as template. The primer set for the first-round RT-PCR of the TCR CDR3 was HTBI. Using its own MiXCR run on the multiplex PCR reads, TCRdb lists one record per CDR3 protein. The sample gives a few hundred thousand distinct CDR3 sequences, around a sixth of which show up once; roughly 7.3% is in the top ten. Regarding the study as a whole: Ophthalmopathy got predicted by the model a median about 6.5 months before its onset.

This clonotype has at least ten counts. As yet, its antigen is unknown. The sample taken for sequencing was blood. J is TRBJ2-2 and V is TRBV5-1; 12 bases map to TRBD2. This sequence originates from a woman aged 25 to 39 with Graves' hyperthyroidism. CDR3 DNA: TGCGCCAGCAGCGACCGACTAGCGGGAGAGACCGGGGAGCTGTTTTTT. Protein product: CASSDRLAGETGELFF.